One T cell receptor (beta chain) is described in this entry. This sample was included in a study of T cell responses to AZD1222 COVID-19 vaccine. Germline-derived CDR1 and CDR2 are SGHAT and FQNNGV. V dropped 4 bases and J dropped 5 bases, with 8 bases sitting between them. CDR3 length: 12 residues. The data were produced by immunoSEQ multiplex PCR, yet TCRdb's version contains in-frame clones alone and is incomplete. The repertoire holds some 150,000 clones, with around 89% as singletons. This sequence originates from an adult in good health. The chain couples TRBV11-2 to TRBJ2-5; D not resolved. Source: peripheral blood, taken on day 0 of MenACWY control vaccination. CDR3 bases: TGTGCCAGCAGCTCCCTACGGGAGACCCAGTACTTC. It codes for CASSSLRETQYF.